This T cell receptor beta chain was retrieved from a study of T cells in localized non-small cell lung cancer. The study, taken as a whole, reports: Peak T cell clonality was found in uninvolved adjacent lung, exceeding tumor. In adjacent lung, a median around 50 of the top 100 tumor clones were found. In the blood, greater T cell density corresponded to longer overall survival.

Data came from immunoSEQ multiplex PCR; TCRdb stores just in-frame clones and leaves some out. The sample includes tens of thousands of clones, around 90% seen only once; the top ten take over 20%. Note on this clone: Its target is unknown.

With 5 bases removed from V and 7 bases from J, the gap between germline ends came to 14 bases. This CDR3 has 14 residues. Per germline, CDR1 MDHEN and CDR2 SYDVKM. The material was peripheral blood, obtained before any cancer treatment. The clonotype originates from a man aged 40 to 75 with stage I squamous cell lung carcinoma. The chain employs TRBV28 and TRBJ1-4; D unresolved. CDR3 in DNA: TGTGCCAGCAGTCCCCCCTCCGGGAGTGAAAAACTGTTTTTT. Translated, it gives CASSPPSGSEKLFF.